This T cell receptor beta chain originates from a study of T cell repertoires in cytomegalovirus infection. Study as a whole: It was the public TCR beta signatures that indicated both CMV infection and matching HLA type.

Each CDR3 protein gets one entry after TCRdb re-called the reads with MiXCR. The sample lists a few hundred thousand distinct CDR3 sequences, about 39% occurring once. To note about this clonotype: Antigen: not known.

CDR1 and CDR2 (germline): LGHNA, YNFKEQ. CDR3 length equals 16 residues. The V and J ends lost 0 bases and 0 bases respectively, with 10 bases between them. The sequence came from a human donor in good health (CMV status not recorded). Some clones in this sample may be carry-over from other donors' samples. The genes are TRBV4-2 and TRBJ2-3; no reliable D call. This specimen was cultured PBMCs, taken from culture after CMV antigen stimulation. The CDR3 loop reads CASSQEGAPSTDTQYF. The CDR3 bases are TGTGCCAGCAGCCAAGAAGGTGCCCCTAGCACAGATACGCAGTATTTT.